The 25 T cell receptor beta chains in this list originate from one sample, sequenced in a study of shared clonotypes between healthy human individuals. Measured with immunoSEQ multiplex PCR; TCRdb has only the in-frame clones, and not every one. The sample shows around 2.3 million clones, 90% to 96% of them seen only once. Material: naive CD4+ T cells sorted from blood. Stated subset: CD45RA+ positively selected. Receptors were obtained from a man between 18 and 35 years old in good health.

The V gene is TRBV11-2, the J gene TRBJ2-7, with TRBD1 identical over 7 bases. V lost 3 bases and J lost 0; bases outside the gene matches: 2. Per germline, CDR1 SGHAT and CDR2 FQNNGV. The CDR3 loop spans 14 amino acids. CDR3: CASSFEGASYEQYF. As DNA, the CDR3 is TGTGCCAGCAGCTTTGAGGGGGCCTCCTACGAGCAGTACTTC.

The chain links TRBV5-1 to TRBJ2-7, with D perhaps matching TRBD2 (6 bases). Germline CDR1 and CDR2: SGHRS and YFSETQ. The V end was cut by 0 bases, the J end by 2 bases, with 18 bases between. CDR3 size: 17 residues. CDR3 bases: TGCGCCAGCAGCTTGGATATTGGAGGGAGTTCTACCTACGAGCAGTACTTC. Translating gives CASSLDIGGSSTYEQYF.

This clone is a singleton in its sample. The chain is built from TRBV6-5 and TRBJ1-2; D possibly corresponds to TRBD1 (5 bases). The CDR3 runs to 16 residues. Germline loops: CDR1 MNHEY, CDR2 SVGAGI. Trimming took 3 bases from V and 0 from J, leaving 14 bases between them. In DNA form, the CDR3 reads TGTGCCAGCAGTTATCGGGTGACAGATACTAACTATGGCTACACCTTC. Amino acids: CASSYRVTDTNYGYTF.

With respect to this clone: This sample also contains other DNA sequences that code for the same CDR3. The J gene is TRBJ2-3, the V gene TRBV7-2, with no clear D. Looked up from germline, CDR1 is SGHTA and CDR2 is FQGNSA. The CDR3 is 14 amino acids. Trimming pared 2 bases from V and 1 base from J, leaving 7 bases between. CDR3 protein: CASSLSEGTDTQYF. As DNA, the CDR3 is TGTGCCAGCAGCTTATCAGAAGGCACAGATACGCAGTATTTT.

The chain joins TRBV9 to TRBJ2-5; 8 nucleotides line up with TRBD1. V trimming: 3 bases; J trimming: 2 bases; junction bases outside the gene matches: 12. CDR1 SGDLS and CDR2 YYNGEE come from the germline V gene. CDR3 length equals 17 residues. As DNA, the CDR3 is TGTGCCAGCAGCGCCCGCCCCGGGACAGGCGGACAAGAGACCCAGTACTTC. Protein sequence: CASSARPGTGGQETQYF.

CDR3 loop: CASSPGTGFGANYGYTF. CDR3 nucleotides: TGTGCCAGCTCACCCGGGACAGGGTTTGGAGCTAACTATGGCTACACCTTC. The chain joins TRBV18 to TRBJ1-2; 9 nucleotides agree with TRBD1. The CDR3 is made up of 17 amino acids. Per germline, CDR1 KGHSH and CDR2 LQKENI. J lost 0 bases, V lost 3 bases, and 8 bases had no gene match.

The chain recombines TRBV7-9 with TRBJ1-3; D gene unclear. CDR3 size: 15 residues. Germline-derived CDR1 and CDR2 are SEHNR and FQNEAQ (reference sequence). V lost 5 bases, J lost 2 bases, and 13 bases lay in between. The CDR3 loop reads CASSPLERTGNTIYF. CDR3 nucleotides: TGTGCCAGCAGCCCCTTGGAGCGGACTGGAAACACCATATATTTT.

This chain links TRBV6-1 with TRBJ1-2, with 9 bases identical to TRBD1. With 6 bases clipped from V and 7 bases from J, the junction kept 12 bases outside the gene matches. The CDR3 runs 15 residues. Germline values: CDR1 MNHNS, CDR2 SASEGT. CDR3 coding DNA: TGTGCCAGCAGAGAGAACCCGGGACAGGGACGTGGCTACACCTTC. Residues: CASRENPGQGRGYTF.

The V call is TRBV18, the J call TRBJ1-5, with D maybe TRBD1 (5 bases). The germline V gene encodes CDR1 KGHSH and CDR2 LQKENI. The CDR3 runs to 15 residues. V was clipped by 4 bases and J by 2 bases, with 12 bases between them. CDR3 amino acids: CASSLARGGNQPQHF. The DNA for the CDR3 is TGTGCCAGCTCACTTGCTCGGGGGGGCAATCAGCCCCAGCATTTT. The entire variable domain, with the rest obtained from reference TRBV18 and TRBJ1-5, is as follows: NAGVMQNPRHLVRRRGQEARLRCSPMKGHSHVYWYRQLPEEGLKFMVYLQKENIIDESGMPKERFSAEFPKEGPSILRIQQVVRGDSAAYFCASSLARGGNQPQHFGDGTRLSIL.

In DNA, the CDR3 is TGTGCCAGCAGTGGATTAGGTAGCCCCGGGGAGCTGTTTTTT. This encodes CASSGLGSPGELFF. The genes are TRBV2 and TRBJ2-2; the D is unclear. This CDR3 comprises 14 residues. V was clipped by 4 bases and J by 6 bases, with 12 bases between them. Germline CDR1 is SNHLY and CDR2 is FYNNEI.

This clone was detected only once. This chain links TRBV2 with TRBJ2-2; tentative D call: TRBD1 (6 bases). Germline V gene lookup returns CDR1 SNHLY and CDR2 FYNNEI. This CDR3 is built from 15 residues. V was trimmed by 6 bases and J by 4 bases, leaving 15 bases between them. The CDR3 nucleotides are TGTGCCAGCAGCGAACTGACAGGAGGCACCGGGGAGCTGTTTTTT. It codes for CASSELTGGTGELFF.

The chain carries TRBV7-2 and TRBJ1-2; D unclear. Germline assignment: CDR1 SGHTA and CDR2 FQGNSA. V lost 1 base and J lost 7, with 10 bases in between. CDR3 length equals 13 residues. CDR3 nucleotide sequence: TGTGCCAGCAGCTTAGGAGATATCAGTGGCTACACCTTC. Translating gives CASSLGDISGYTF.

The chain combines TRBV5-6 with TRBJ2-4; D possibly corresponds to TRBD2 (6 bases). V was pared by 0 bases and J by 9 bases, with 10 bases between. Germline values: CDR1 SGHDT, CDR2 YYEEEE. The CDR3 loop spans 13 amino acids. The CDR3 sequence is CASSLEVGGIQYF. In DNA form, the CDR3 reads TGTGCCAGCAGCTTGGAGGTGGGAGGCATTCAGTACTTC.

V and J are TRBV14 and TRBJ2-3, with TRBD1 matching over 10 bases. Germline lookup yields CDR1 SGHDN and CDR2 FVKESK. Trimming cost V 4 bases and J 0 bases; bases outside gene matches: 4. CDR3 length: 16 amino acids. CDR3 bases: TGTGCCAGCAGCCCGGGACAGGGGTATAGCACAGATACGCAGTATTTT. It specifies CASSPGQGYSTDTQYF.

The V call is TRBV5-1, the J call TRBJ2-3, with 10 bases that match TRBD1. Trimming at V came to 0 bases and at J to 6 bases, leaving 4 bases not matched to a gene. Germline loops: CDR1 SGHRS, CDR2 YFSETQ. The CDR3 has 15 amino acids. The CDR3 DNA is TGCGCCAGCAGCTTGGAAGGGACAGGGGCGGATACGCAGTATTTT. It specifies CASSLEGTGADTQYF.

CDR3 region: CASSVPGANTGELFF. CDR3 sequence (DNA): TGTGCCAGCAGCGTCCCGGGCGCGAACACCGGGGAGCTGTTTTTT. The J gene is TRBJ2-2, the V gene TRBV9; D is unclear. The CDR3 is 15 amino acids. The V end was cut by 2 bases, the J end by 0 bases, with 8 bases between. Germline-derived CDR1 and CDR2 are SGDLS and YYNGEE.

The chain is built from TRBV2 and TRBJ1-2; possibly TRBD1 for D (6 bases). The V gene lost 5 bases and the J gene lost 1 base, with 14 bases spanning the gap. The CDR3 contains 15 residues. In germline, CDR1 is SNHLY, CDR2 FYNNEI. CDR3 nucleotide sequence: TGTGCCAGCAGTCCAAAGACAGGCGTTAACTATGGCTACACCTTC. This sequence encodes CASSPKTGVNYGYTF.

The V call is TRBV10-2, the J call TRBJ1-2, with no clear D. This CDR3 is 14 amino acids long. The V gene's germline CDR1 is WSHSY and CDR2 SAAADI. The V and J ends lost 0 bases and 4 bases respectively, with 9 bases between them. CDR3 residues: CASSESRGGYGYTF. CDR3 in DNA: TGCGCCAGCAGTGAGTCGCGGGGAGGCTATGGCTACACCTTC.

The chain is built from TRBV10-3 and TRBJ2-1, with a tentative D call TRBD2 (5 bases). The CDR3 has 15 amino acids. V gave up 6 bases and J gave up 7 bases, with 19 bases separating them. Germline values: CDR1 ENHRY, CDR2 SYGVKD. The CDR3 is CAIRDGLAVRNEQFF. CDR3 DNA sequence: TGTGCCATCAGGGACGGGCTAGCTGTTCGGAATGAGCAGTTCTTC.

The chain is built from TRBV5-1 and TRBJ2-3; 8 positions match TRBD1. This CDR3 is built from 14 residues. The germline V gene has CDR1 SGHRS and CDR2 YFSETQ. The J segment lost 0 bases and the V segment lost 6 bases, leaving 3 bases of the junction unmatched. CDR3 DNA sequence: TGCGCCAGCAAATGGGACAGGAGCACAGATACGCAGTATTTT. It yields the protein CASKWDRSTDTQYF.

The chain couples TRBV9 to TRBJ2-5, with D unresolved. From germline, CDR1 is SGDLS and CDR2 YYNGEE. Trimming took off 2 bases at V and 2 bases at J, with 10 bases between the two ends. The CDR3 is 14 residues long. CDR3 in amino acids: CASSVSPDQETQYF. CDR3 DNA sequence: TGTGCCAGCAGCGTCTCACCGGATCAAGAGACCCAGTACTTC.

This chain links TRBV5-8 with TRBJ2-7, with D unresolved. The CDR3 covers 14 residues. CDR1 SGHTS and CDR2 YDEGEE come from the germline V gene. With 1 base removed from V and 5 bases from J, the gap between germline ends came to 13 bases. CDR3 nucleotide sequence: TGTGCCAGCAGCTTGCGTCTTTTCCGACACGAGCAGTACTTC. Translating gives CASSLRLFRHEQYF.

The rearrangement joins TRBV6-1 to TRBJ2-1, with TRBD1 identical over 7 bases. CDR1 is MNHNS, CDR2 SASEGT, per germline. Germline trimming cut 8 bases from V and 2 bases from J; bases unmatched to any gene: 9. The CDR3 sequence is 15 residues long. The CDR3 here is CASRYTGVTYNEQFF. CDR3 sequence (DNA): TGTGCCAGCCGATATACAGGGGTGACCTACAATGAGCAGTTCTTC.

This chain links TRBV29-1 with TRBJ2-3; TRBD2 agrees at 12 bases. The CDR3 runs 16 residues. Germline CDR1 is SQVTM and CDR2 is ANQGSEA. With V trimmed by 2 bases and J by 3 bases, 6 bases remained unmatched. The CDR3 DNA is TGCAGCGTTGAAAGGTGGACTAGCGGGACGACAGATACGCAGTATTTT. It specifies CSVERWTSGTTDTQYF.

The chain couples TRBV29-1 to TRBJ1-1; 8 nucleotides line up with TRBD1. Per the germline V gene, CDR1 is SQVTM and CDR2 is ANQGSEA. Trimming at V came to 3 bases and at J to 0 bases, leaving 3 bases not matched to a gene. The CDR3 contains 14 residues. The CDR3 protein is CSVDRGQLNTEAFF. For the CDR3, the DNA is TGCAGCGTTGACAGGGGGCAGTTGAACACTGAAGCTTTCTTT.